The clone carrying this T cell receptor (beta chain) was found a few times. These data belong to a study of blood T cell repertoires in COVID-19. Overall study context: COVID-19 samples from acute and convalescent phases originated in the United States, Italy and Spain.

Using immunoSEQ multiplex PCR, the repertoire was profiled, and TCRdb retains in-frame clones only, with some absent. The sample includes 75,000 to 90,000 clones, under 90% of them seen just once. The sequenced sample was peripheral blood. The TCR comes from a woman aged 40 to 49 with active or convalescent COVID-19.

The CDR3 here is CAGRRGGGQPQHF. The CDR3, as DNA: TGTGCGGGCCGGAGGGGCGGGGGTCAGCCCCAGCATTTT. J is TRBJ1-5 and V is TRBV28; the D gene is possibly TRBD1 (5 bases). The germline V gene has CDR1 MDHEN and CDR2 SYDVKM. This CDR3 has 13 amino acids.